Sequencing of this TCR beta chain was carried out in a study of cytomegalovirus exposure and HLA in healthy donors. Primers: 60 Vbeta forward and 13 Jbeta reverse. Some clones are missing from TCRdb's copy, which holds only in-frame ones; the method was immunoSEQ multiplex PCR. The profile covers roughly 150,000 clones, with roughly 83% appearing a single time and about 1% taken by the ten largest. V was cut by 3 bases and J by 7 bases, with 13 bases left in between. The germline V gene has CDR1 WNHNN and CDR2 SYGVQD (reference sequence). This CDR3 region has 14 residues. The source of this sequence is a man aged 25 to 40 in good health and CMV-seronegative. The sequenced material came from PBMCs. V is TRBV10-1 and J is TRBJ2-1; maybe TRBD2 (7 bases). The CDR3, as DNA: TGCGCCAGCAGTGAAAGGGGGGGTCGGAATGAGCAGTTCTTC. It specifies CASSERGGRNEQFF.